A selection of T cell receptor beta chains follows, all from one sample in a study of T cell responses to AZD1222 COVID-19 vaccine. Clones were sequenced by immunoSEQ multiplex PCR, and TCRdb holds only the in-frame ones, with some missing. The table has under 150,000 clones, about 91% seen once; the top ten hold 1.9%. Sample: peripheral blood, taken 28 days after the second AZD1222 dose. The receptors were gathered from an adult who received the AZD1222 COVID-19 vaccine. The CDR3 runs from the conserved cysteine through the conserved F or W. The D gene is left open where the match is weak. The listing skips clone size in some rows; elsewhere it reads once, few, many or a size class.

d_gene	abundance	v_gene	j_gene	CDR3nt	CDR3aa
-	-	TRBV18	TRBJ1-1	TGTGCCAGCTCACCGCCTTCGGTTGGGACTGAAGCTTTCTTT	CASSPPSVGTEAFF
-	-	TRBV29-1	TRBJ2-5	TGCAGCGCCGACGTGGGGGCGCGAGAGACCCAGTACTTC	CSADVGARETQYF
-	few	TRBV4-2	TRBJ1-6	TGTGCCAGCAGCCAAGAAAGGCAGAGCTCCTATAATTCACCCCTCCACTTT	CASSQERQSSYNSPLHF
TRBD2	once	TRBV7-7	TRBJ2-5	TGTGCTAGCAGTTCCGGGGGGTCGTTCGGCCAAGAGACCCAGTACTTC	CASSSGGSFGQETQYF
TRBD1	-	TRBV18	TRBJ2-1	TGTGCCAGCTCACCAGGGGACAGCCTTCCTGAGCAGTTCTTC	CASSPGDSLPEQFF
TRBD1	-	TRBV9	TRBJ1-4	TGTGCCAGCAGCGTAGATGGACAGGGATTTGGCGAAAAACTGTTTTTT	CASSVDGQGFGEKLFF
-	-	TRBV2	TRBJ2-5	TGTGCCAGCCAGTACCAAGAGACCCAGTACTTC	CASQYQETQYF
-	-	TRBV6-5	TRBJ2-6	TGTGCCAGCAAGGCAAAAAGCTCTGGGGCCAACGTCCTGACTTTC	CASKAKSSGANVLTF
TRBD2	-	TRBV19	TRBJ2-2	TGTGCCAGTAGGCCGGGACTAGCGCTCACCGGGGAGCTGTTTTTT	CASRPGLALTGELFF
TRBD2	-	TRBV6-5	TRBJ2-1	TGTGCCAGCAGTTTCCTAGCGGGAGTAAACGGGAATGAGCAGTTCTTC	CASSFLAGVNGNEQFF
TRBD2	-	TRBV4-1	TRBJ2-1	TGCGCCAGCAGCCGATTAGCGGGAGGGCCGCTCAATGAGCAGTTCTTC	CASSRLAGGPLNEQFF
TRBD2	-	TRBV28	TRBJ2-1	TGTGCCAGCATCCCGGGGGGAGGGCAGTACAATGAGCAGTTCTTC	CASIPGGGQYNEQFF
-	-	TRBV6-6	TRBJ1-2	TGTGCCAGCGGGGGTGGCTACACCTTC	CASGGGYTF
-	-	TRBV9	TRBJ1-4	TGTGCCAGCAGCTCCCGGCCCTCAACTAATGAAAAACTGTTTTTT	CASSSRPSTNEKLFF
TRBD1	once	TRBV4-1	TRBJ1-5	TGCGCCAGCAGCCGGGGGACAGGAACCCATAGCAATCAGCCCCAGCATTTT	CASSRGTGTHSNQPQHF
TRBD2	-	TRBV29-1	TRBJ2-1	TGCAGCGTGATCACCCCTTTAGCGGGGGAGTACAATGAGCAGTTCTTC	CSVITPLAGEYNEQFF
-	-	TRBV20-1	TRBJ2-2	TGCAGTGCTAGTCGGCCAGGGAACACCGGGGAGCTGTTTTTT	CSASRPGNTGELFF
-	-	TRBV5-8	TRBJ2-3	TGTGCCAGCAGCTTGGCAGGGGGGCTGGGTACGCAGTATTTT	CASSLAGGLGTQYF
-	-	TRBV7-2	TRBJ1-2	TGTGCCAGCAGTTTAACAGGGACAAGCACTGGCTACACCTTC	CASSLTGTSTGYTF
-	-	TRBV7-3	TRBJ1-3	TGTGCCAGCAGTTCCGGCCAAGGGGTCGGAAACACCATATATTTT	CASSSGQGVGNTIYF
-	-	TRBV5-1	TRBJ1-2	TGCGCCAGCAGCTTGGCGGCAGGAGGGTATGGCTACACCTTC	CASSLAAGGYGYTF
-	-	TRBV6-5	TRBJ1-2	TGTGCCAGCAGCAAGGGTTACTATGGCTACACCTTC	CASSKGYYGYTF
-	-	TRBV3-1/TRBV3-2	TRBJ1-2	TGTGCCAGCAGCCCCGGGACGGCGAACTATGGCTACACCTTC	CASSPGTANYGYTF
TRBD2	-	TRBV5-4	TRBJ2-1	TGTGCCAGCAGCCGAGGGACTACCTACCAAAGGAATGAGCAGTTCTTC	CASSRGTTYQRNEQFF
-	-	TRBV18	TRBJ1-1	TGTGCCAGCTCACCAGGGTACGGCCGGGACACTGAAGCTTTCTTT	CASSPGYGRDTEAFF
-	-	TRBV19	TRBJ1-5	TGTGCCAGTAGTATAAGAGACCTCCGGCAGCCCCAGCATTTT	CASSIRDLRQPQHF
-	-	TRBV6-2/TRBV6-3	TRBJ1-5	TGTGCCAGCAGTTACTCGACAGGTGATCAGGGGAATTTGAGGGATCAGCCCCAGCATTTT	CASSYSTGDQGNLRDQPQHF
-	-	TRBV7-9	TRBJ1-1	TGTGCCAGCAGCTTTACGGGAAACACTGAAGCTTTCTTT	CASSFTGNTEAFF
-	once	TRBV5-6	TRBJ2-2	TGTGCCAGCAGCCATCTTTCAGACAGGATTAACACCGGGGAGCTGTTTTTT	CASSHLSDRINTGELFF
TRBD2	-	TRBV2	TRBJ2-5	TGTGCCAGCAGCCAGGGACTAGCGAGCCAAGAGACCCAGTACTTC	CASSQGLASQETQYF
TRBD1	-	TRBV11-2	TRBJ1-4	TGTGCCAGCAGGGGACAGGGTCCGAATGAAAAACTGTTTTTT	CASRGQGPNEKLFF
-	-	TRBV27	TRBJ1-1	TGTGCCAGCAGTTTACGGCGGGGGAATGAAGCTTTCTTT	CASSLRRGNEAFF
-	-	TRBV11-3	TRBJ1-1	TGTGCCAGCAGCTTCGAGAGGAGCACTGAAGCTTTCTTT	CASSFERSTEAFF
-	-	TRBV12-3/TRBV12-4	TRBJ1-4	TGTGCCAGCAGTTTCTCGGGGGATGAAAAACTGTTTTTT	CASSFSGDEKLFF
-	-	TRBV6-4	TRBJ2-3	TGTGCCAGCAGTGATTCGATAGGAGTCTTACCAGATACGCAGTATTTT	CASSDSIGVLPDTQYF
-	-	TRBV19	TRBJ1-6	TGTGCCAGTAGTACCGGGACCCTCGGAGGACCCCTCCACTTT	CASSTGTLGGPLHF
-	-	TRBV3-1/TRBV3-2	TRBJ1-2	TGTGCCAGCAGCCAAGACTCCATTGGACTCGGCTACACCTTC	CASSQDSIGLGYTF
-	-	TRBV6-5	TRBJ1-4	TGTGCCAGCAGAAGGGAACTTGGTGAAAAACTGTTTTTT	CASRRELGEKLFF
TRBD1	-	TRBV27	TRBJ2-3	TGTGCCAGCAGCACCCCCCTCCGGGACAGGGTAGGAACAGATACGCAGTATTTT	CASSTPLRDRVGTDTQYF
-	-	TRBV6-1	TRBJ2-7	TGTGCCAGCAGTGAACTCCTGGTGGGCGAGCAGTACTTC	CASSELLVGEQYF
TRBD1	-	TRBV19	TRBJ1-1	TGTGCCAGTATCATTAGACAGGGTGCGGGGAACACTGAAGCTTTCTTT	CASIIRQGAGNTEAFF
-	-	TRBV4-1	TRBJ2-5	TGCGCCAGCAGCCAAGTCGGGATCGGCGGGGAGACCCAGTACTTC	CASSQVGIGGETQYF
TRBD1	-	TRBV5-1	TRBJ1-1	TGCGCCAGCAGGGGATATTTACAGGGGGCAAGAACTGAAGCTTTCTTT	CASRGYLQGARTEAFF
TRBD1	-	TRBV10-3	TRBJ1-1	TGTGCCATCACCGACCGACAGGGCACTGAAGCTTTCTTT	CAITDRQGTEAFF
-	-	TRBV7-9	TRBJ2-3	TGTGCCAGCACCCCTGCGGGCGGGGCTAGCACAGATACGCAGTATTTT	CASTPAGGASTDTQYF
TRBD1	-	TRBV19	TRBJ1-1	TGTGCCAGTACCCAGGGGGCAGGAAACACTGAAGCTTTCTTT	CASTQGAGNTEAFF
-	-	TRBV24-1	TRBJ2-1	TGTGCCACCAGTGACGCACAGGGACATGAGCAGTTCTTC	CATSDAQGHEQFF
TRBD1	-	TRBV7-9	TRBJ1-6	TGTGCCAGCAGTCGCGGACAGGGCCAATCACCCCTCCACTTT	CASSRGQGQSPLHF